This is a list of T cell receptor beta chains from one sample in a study of neurological immune-mediated disorders. One entry per CDR3 protein, called by TCRdb with MiXCR from the 5' RACE reads. The repertoire holds tens of thousands of distinct CDR3 sequences, with under 25% as singletons. The sequencing input was PBMCs. Receptors were obtained from a man in his 60s with HTLV-1-associated myelopathy (HAM/TSP). The CDR3 runs from the conserved cysteine through the conserved F or W. A D gene is named only where the DNA matches it firmly. Clone size is stated in some rows and not others, as once, few, many or a class when expanded.

TRBD2	many	TRBV28	TRBJ2-3	CASSAGGGRSDTQYF	TGTGCCAGCAGTGCTGGAGGCGGGAGGTCAGATACGCAGTATTTT
.	many	TRBV5-6	TRBJ2-1	CASSATPGTPNNEQFF	TGTGCCAGCAGCGCTACTCCCGGGACCCCAAACAATGAGCAGTTCTTC
.	.	TRBV5-1	TRBJ1-1	CASSLNVGDGTEAFF	TGCGCCAGCAGCCTTAACGTCGGGGATGGGACTGAAGCTTTCTTT
TRBD1	many	TRBV29-1	TRBJ1-1	CSVGDRGGTEAFF	TGCAGCGTTGGGGACAGGGGAGGAACTGAAGCTTTCTTT
TRBD1	.	TRBV2	TRBJ1-4	CASSETVQGSGKLFF	TGTGCCAGCAGTGAAACTGTACAGGGGAGTGGAAAACTGTTTTTT
.	many	TRBV9	TRBJ1-3	CASSVGESGNTIYF	TGTGCCAGCAGCGTAGGGGAGTCTGGAAACACCATATATTTT
TRBD1	.	TRBV7-3	TRBJ2-3	CANHRDRVDTGEDTQYF	TGTGCCAATCACCGGGACAGGGTCGACACGGGGGAAGATACGCAGTATTTT
TRBD2	many	TRBV12-3/TRBV12-4	TRBJ2-5	CASSLGNSGGETQYF	TGTGCCAGCAGTCTCGGGAATAGCGGGGGGGAGACCCAGTACTTC
.	medium-sized	TRBV20-1	TRBJ2-1	CSAKQGYNEQFF	TGCAGTGCTAAACAGGGCTACAATGAGCAGTTCTTC
.	.	TRBV5-1	TRBJ2-4	CASSPGDEAKNIQYF	TGCGCCAGCAGCCCGGGGGACGAAGCCAAAAACATTCAGTACTTC
.	.	TRBV29-1	TRBJ2-2	CSVAMTTRELFF	TGCAGCGTGGCGATGACCACCAGGGAGCTGTTTTTT
.	many	TRBV3-1	TRBJ2-3	CASSPRGDTQYF	TGTGCCAGCAGCCCACGGGGAGATACGCAGTATTTT
TRBD1	many	TRBV5-1	TRBJ2-2	CASSSAPDRAAGELFF	TGCGCCAGCAGCTCAGCCCCGGACAGGGCAGCCGGGGAGCTGTTTTTT
.	many	TRBV10-3	TRBJ2-3	CAISESVVDTQYF	TGTGCCATCAGTGAGTCGGTGGTTGATACGCAGTATTTT
TRBD2	many	TRBV2	TRBJ2-1	CASTRLAGANNEQFF	TGTGCCAGCACCCGACTAGCGGGAGCCAACAATGAGCAGTTCTTC
.	many	TRBV5-1	TRBJ2-7	CASSPTGNYEQYF	TGCGCCAGCAGCCCAACAGGAAACTACGAGCAGTACTTC
TRBD1	many	TRBV5-1	TRBJ1-2	CASSLSTGGRGRGGYTF	TGCGCCAGCAGCCTTTCGACAGGGGGCCGAGGAAGAGGTGGCTACACCTTC
.	many	TRBV29-1	TRBJ1-2	CSVSGQPHNYGYTF	TGCAGCGTCTCTGGACAACCCCATAACTATGGCTACACCTTC
.	many	TRBV27	TRBJ2-3	CASRTRGAGAAHTQYF	TGTGCCAGCAGGACCAGGGGGGCAGGGGCGGCGCATACGCAGTATTTT
.	many	TRBV5-1	TRBJ1-1	CASSPQVGGNTEAFF	TGCGCCAGCAGCCCCCAGGTTGGGGGAAACACTGAAGCTTTCTTT
TRBD2	many	TRBV20-1	TRBJ2-3	CSARLLWTSGRTDTQYF	TGCAGTGCTAGACTCTTGTGGACTAGCGGCCGCACAGATACGCAGTATTTT
TRBD2	many	TRBV4-1	TRBJ2-1	CASSQDSGASYNEQFF	TGCGCCAGCAGCCAAGATAGCGGGGCTTCCTACAATGAGCAGTTCTTC